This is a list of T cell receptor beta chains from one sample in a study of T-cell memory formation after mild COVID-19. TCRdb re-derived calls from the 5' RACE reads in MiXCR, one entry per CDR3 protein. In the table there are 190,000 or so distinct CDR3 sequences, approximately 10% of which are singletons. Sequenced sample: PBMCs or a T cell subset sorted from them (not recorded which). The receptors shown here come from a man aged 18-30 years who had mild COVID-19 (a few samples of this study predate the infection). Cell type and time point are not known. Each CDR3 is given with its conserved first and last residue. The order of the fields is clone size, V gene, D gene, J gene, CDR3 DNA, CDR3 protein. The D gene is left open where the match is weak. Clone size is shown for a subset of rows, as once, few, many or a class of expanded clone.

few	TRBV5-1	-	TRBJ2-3	TGCGCCAGCAGCGATAACAGGGTTGATACGCAGTATTTT	CASSDNRVDTQYF
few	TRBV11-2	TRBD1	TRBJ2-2	TGTGCCAGCAGCCTTCCGGGACAGACCGGGGAGCTGTTTTTT	CASSLPGQTGELFF
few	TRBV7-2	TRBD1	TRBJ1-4	TGTGCCAGCAGCTTAGACGGGACAGATGAAAAACTGTTTTTT	CASSLDGTDEKLFF
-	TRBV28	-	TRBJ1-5	TGTGGCAGCAGTTTAGGAGGTACAGGTAGCAATCAGCCCCAGCATTTT	CGSSLGGTGSNQPQHF
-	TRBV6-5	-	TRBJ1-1	TGTGCCAGCAGCTGGGGTGAACGGGGGGAAGCTTTCTTT	CASSWGERGEAFF
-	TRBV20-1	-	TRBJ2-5	TGCAGTGCTAGGGTACCGGTTGGGCGGGAGACCCAGTACTTC	CSARVPVGRETQYF
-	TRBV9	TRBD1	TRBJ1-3	TGTGCCAGCAGCGTGATCGGGACAGGTGGAAACACCATATATTTT	CASSVIGTGGNTIYF
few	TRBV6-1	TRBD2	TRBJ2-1	TGTGCCACCCTGGGCATGCGGGGGGAGAATGAGCAGTTCTTC	CATLGMRGENEQFF
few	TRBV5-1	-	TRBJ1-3	TGCGCCAGCAGGGACCTACAGGGTACTGGAAACACCATATATTTT	CASRDLQGTGNTIYF
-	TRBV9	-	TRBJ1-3	TGTGCCAGCAGCGTTCAGATCGGGGACACCATATATTTT	CASSVQIGDTIYF
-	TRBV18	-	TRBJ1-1	TGTGCCAGCTCGCTTACAGAGTACGTAGAGGCTTTCTTT	CASSLTEYVEAFF
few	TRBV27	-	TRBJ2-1	TGTGCCAGCAGGCATACCCGGGATCCCAACAATGAGCAGTTCTTC	CASRHTRDPNNEQFF
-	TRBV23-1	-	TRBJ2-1	TGCGCCAGCAGTCAATCCCGGAGGGGGCAGGGGAGCAACAATGAGCAGTTCTTC	CASSQSRRGQGSNNEQFF
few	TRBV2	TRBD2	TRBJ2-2	TGTGCCAGCAGGGGGGGGTTATGGACCGGGGAGCTGTTTTTT	CASRGGLWTGELFF
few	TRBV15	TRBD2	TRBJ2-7	TGTGCCACCAGCGGCCCGGGACTAGCACCTTACGAGCAGTACTTC	CATSGPGLAPYEQYF
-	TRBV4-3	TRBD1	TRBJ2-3	TGCGCCAGCAGCCAAGCTAAGACGCTGGGCAGGGGGCGATTAACAGATACGCAGTATTTT	CASSQAKTLGRGRLTDTQYF
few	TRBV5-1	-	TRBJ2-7	TGCGCCAGCAGCTTGGTTGCTAGATATAGCTACGAGCAGTACTTC	CASSLVARYSYEQYF
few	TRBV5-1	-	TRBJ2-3	TGCGCCAGCAGCACCCCTTCCAATGGGGCAGATACGCAGTATTTT	CASSTPSNGADTQYF
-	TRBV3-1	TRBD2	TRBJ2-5	TGTGCCAGCAGCTACTCGACTAGCGGGACCCCAGAGACCCAGTACTTC	CASSYSTSGTPETQYF
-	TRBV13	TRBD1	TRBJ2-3	TGTGCCAGCAGCCTCTATCCAGGGGGTACTCCTGGCACAGATACGCAGTATTTT	CASSLYPGGTPGTDTQYF
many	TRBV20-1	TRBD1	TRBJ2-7	TGCAGTGCTTCCCCCGGGACAGGGGCCTCCTACGAGCAGTACTTC	CSASPGTGASYEQYF
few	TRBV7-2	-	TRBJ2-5	TGTGCCAGCAGCTTACGGCAGGACCAAGAGACCCAGTACTTC	CASSLRQDQETQYF
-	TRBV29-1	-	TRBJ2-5	TGCAGCGTTGAAGCGGGGGCAGAGACCCAGTACTTC	CSVEAGAETQYF
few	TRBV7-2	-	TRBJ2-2	TGTGCCAGCAGCTCTCGGGGTACCGGGGAGCTGTTTTTT	CASSSRGTGELFF
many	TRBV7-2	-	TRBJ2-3	TGTGCCAGCAGCCCCTGGGGGAGCGGGTTCACAGATACGCAGTATTTT	CASSPWGSGFTDTQYF
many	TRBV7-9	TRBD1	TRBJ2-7	TGTGCCAGCAGCGCCGGGACAGGGAGATCCTACGAGCAGTACTTC	CASSAGTGRSYEQYF
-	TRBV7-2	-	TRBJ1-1	TGTGCCAGCAGCCACGCGGGCCGGAACACTGAAGCTTTCTTT	CASSHAGRNTEAFF
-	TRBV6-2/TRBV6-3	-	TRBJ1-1	TGTGCCAGCACGGTGAAAGGGAGGACTGAAGCTTTCTTT	CASTVKGRTEAFF
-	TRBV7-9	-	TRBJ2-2	TGTGCCAGCAGCTTTCTTTCCGGCATCGGGGGAACCGGGGAGCTGTTTTTT	CASSFLSGIGGTGELFF
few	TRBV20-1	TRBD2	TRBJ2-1	TGCAGTGCTAGATCCAGCGGGGGGCCCTCCTACAATGAGCAGTTCTTC	CSARSSGGPSYNEQFF
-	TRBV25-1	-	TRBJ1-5	TGTGCCAGCAGTGGGGGGCGGAGCAATCAGCCCCAGCATTTT	CASSGGRSNQPQHF
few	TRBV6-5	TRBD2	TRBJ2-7	TGTGCCAGCACCCGATATAGCGGGCAAAGCTCCTACGAGCAGTACTTC	CASTRYSGQSSYEQYF
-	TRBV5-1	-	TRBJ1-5	TGCGCCAGCAGCTTGGGTTTGCGCAATCAGCCCCAGCATTTT	CASSLGLRNQPQHF
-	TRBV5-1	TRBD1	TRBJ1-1	TGCGCCAGCAGAGGGACAGCGGGACCGAACACTGAAGCTTTCTTT	CASRGTAGPNTEAFF
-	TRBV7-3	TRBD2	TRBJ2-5	TGTGCCAGCAGCTTAACATCTCGAGCGGGGGGAGAGACCCAGTACTTC	CASSLTSRAGGETQYF
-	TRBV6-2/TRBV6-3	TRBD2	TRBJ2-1	TGTGCCAGCAGTTCGCCTACTAGCGGGCACCCCAATGAGCAGTTCTTC	CASSSPTSGHPNEQFF
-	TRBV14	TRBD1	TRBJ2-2	TGTGCCAGCAGCCAAGATCGGGGGACAGGGGTCCCCGGGGAGCTGTTTTTT	CASSQDRGTGVPGELFF
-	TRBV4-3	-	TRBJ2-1	TGCGCCAGCAGCCAAGCTGCAGCAGGGGCTTCCTACAATGAGCAGTTCTTC	CASSQAAAGASYNEQFF
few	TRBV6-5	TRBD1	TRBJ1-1	TGTGCCAGCAATACCCCCGGACAGGGGGCGATAGCTGAAGCTTTCTTT	CASNTPGQGAIAEAFF
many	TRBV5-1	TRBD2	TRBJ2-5	TGCGCCAGCAGCTCTTCGACTAGCGGGAAAGAGACCCAGTACTTC	CASSSSTSGKETQYF
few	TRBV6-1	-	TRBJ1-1	TGTGCCAGCGGACTGGGAATGAACACTGAAGCTTTCTTT	CASGLGMNTEAFF
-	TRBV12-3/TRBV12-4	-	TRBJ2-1	TGTGCCAGCGCCCACAAGGGTTCGGATGAGCAGTTCTTC	CASAHKGSDEQFF
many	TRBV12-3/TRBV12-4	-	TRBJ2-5	TGTGCCAGCAGTTTTGGGCTACAAGAGACCCAGTACTTC	CASSFGLQETQYF
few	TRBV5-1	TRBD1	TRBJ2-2	TGCGCCAGCAGATTTACGACAGGGGATACCGGGGAGCTGTTTTTT	CASRFTTGDTGELFF
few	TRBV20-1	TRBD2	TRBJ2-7	TGCAGTGCTAGAGTGGGAGCTAGCGGCCGTATGGAGCAGTACTTC	CSARVGASGRMEQYF